The text below deals with one TCR beta chain. Its antigen is not identified. The data are from a study of cytomegalovirus exposure and HLA in healthy donors. Study-wide results and caveats: It is likely that the observed cluster of highly shared sequence variants was a sequencing artifact. Most subjects' HLA-A and HLA-B alleles were reportedly predicted from TCR beta sequences. Overall, 164 TCR beta chains were annotated as cytomegalovirus-associated. An analysis done earlier found most TCR beta V segments productive about 87% or about 30% of the time.

Amplification used 60 Vbeta primers and 13 Jbeta primers. Repertoires were generated with immunoSEQ multiplex PCR, while TCRdb's copy carries only in-frame clones and drops some. The data show about 86,000 clones, 70% to 75% seen once. Per germline, CDR1 DFQATT and CDR2 SNEGSKA (reference sequence). The germline V and J ends were trimmed by 3 bases and 11 bases, with 13 bases remaining between them. The CDR3 length is 11 residues. The sequenced sample consisted of PBMCs. V is TRBV20-1 and J is TRBJ1-1, with D uncertain. The clonotype was recovered from a woman between 50 and 59 years old in good health and CMV-seropositive. In DNA, the CDR3 is TGCAGTGCTAGCCGCACACTCGGGGCTTTCTTT. The encoded protein is CSASRTLGAFF.